These T cell receptor beta chains were read from a single sample in a study of blood T cell repertoires in COVID-19. The data were produced by immunoSEQ multiplex PCR, yet TCRdb's version contains in-frame clones alone and is incomplete. The sample carries approximately 220,000 clones, 85% to 90% recorded once. The sample comprised peripheral blood. The receptors were gathered from a man aged 45 to 65 with acute or convalescent COVID-19. CDR3s include the opening cysteine and the closing phenylalanine or tryptophan. Size values are once, few and many counts, or a class for expanded clones, and some rows have none.

TRBV14,.,TRBJ1-4,CASSQVRANEKLFF
TRBV3-1/TRBV3-2,large,TRBJ1-5,CASSQDRFNQPQHF
TRBV12-3/TRBV12-4,.,TRBJ1-5,CASSRDRDQPQHF
TRBV18,.,TRBJ2-5,CASSQQGQETQYF
TRBV29-1,.,TRBJ2-5,CSVARGPRQTQYF
TRBV19,.,TRBJ1-2,CASSIDPTGGAGSGYTF
TRBV10-3,.,TRBJ2-3,CAISADRDTQYF
TRBV18,once,TRBJ1-3,CASSPRGPNPSGNTIYF
TRBV5-4,.,TRBJ2-6,CASSLPGTGANVLTF
TRBV20-1,few,TRBJ2-1,CSATTGNEQFF
TRBV5-5,.,TRBJ1-6,CASSLQGLSYNSPLHF
TRBV3-1/TRBV3-2,.,TRBJ1-2,CASSRLTDSSMGYTF
TRBV5-1,.,TRBJ1-5,CASSLGQGDQPQHF
TRBV9,.,TRBJ1-6,CASSGTTNSPLHF
TRBV25-1,.,TRBJ1-2,CASSAPGQGLGYGYTF
TRBV7-9,.,TRBJ1-1,CASSHSRDTGGTEAFF
TRBV5-1,.,TRBJ1-1,CASSLIQGGDTEAFF
TRBV7-9,.,TRBJ1-1,CASSPFGGIETEAFF
TRBV3-1/TRBV3-2,.,TRBJ1-5,CASSQARNQPQHF
TRBV19,.,TRBJ1-3,CASSTRTAGNTIYF
TRBV27,.,TRBJ2-1,CASSFRTGENEQFF
TRBV7-9,.,TRBJ1-6,CASSRRQVAGDNSPLHF
TRBV6-2/TRBV6-3,.,TRBJ1-1,CASSPRRTAMNTEAFF
TRBV18,.,TRBJ1-1,CASSPSNPTGATEAFF
TRBV11-2,.,TRBJ2-7,CASSFQSGAGDEQYF
TRBV30,.,TRBJ1-6,CAWSGQGLNSPLHF
TRBV6-5,.,TRBJ1-5,CASSLTGPQHF
TRBV27,.,TRBJ1-5,CASSLQGRNQPQHF
TRBV10-2,.,TRBJ1-5,CASSEARFQPQHF
TRBV3-1/TRBV3-2,.,TRBJ1-3,CASSQLGTGTSGNTIYF
TRBV19,.,TRBJ1-1,CASSWQGAGNTEAFF
TRBV25-1,.,TRBJ1-3,CASTPGSINTIYF
TRBV4-1,.,TRBJ2-5,CASSQEVARFETQYF